This T cell receptor (beta chain) came from a study of spatial heterogeneity in lung cancer. Overall study results and limits: Tumors with more nonsynonymous mutations had more expanded intratumoral alpha and beta TCRs. The study found that ubiquitous and regional expanded TCR counts tracked ubiquitous and regional nonsynonymous mutations, respectively.

Unique molecular identifiers tagged every individual TCR cDNA molecule. TCRdb re-called the 5' RACE reads with MiXCR, one entry per CDR3 protein. Seen here are 1,500 or so distinct CDR3 sequences, approximately 5% observed once, and the top ten hold more than 20%. Specified time point: sample taken at primary tumor resection. Patients with untreated early-stage non-small cell lung cancer, numbering 72, were the donors. The input material, whole RNA from tumor, nontumor lung or frozen PBMC, was sequenced unsorted. CDR3 length equals 16 residues. V was pared by 0 bases and J by 4 bases, with 9 bases of the junction left unmatched. Per germline, CDR1 DFQATT and CDR2 SNEGSKA (reference sequence). This clonotype qualifies as medium-sized (0.01 to 0.1%). Its antigen is still unknown.

The chain employs TRBV20-1 and TRBJ2-5; 9 nucleotides agree with TRBD2. This sequence originates from a male donor with early-stage non-small cell lung cancer. Sequenced here: lung tumor tissue, sampled at surgery. The CDR3 spells CSARDDSSGGGETQYF. CDR3 nucleotides: TGCAGTGCTAGAGATGATAGTAGCGGGGGAGGAGAGACCCAGTACTTC.